A single sample is the source of the 6 T cell receptor beta chains below, sequenced in a study of cytomegalovirus exposure and HLA in healthy donors. A multiplex PCR was run with 60 Vbeta primers and 13 Jbeta primers. Repertoires were generated with immunoSEQ multiplex PCR, while TCRdb's copy carries only in-frame clones and drops some. The sample consists of around 150,000 clones, around 77% of them appearing once. Sequences were obtained from PBMCs. The receptors here all came from a man younger than 45 in good health and CMV-seronegative.

This chain links TRBV4-2 with TRBJ2-7; 8 nucleotides line up with TRBD1. CDR3 length equals 15 residues. V dropped 0 bases and J dropped 3; count of bases not matched to a gene: 4. Germline V gives CDR1 LGHNA, CDR2 YNFKEQ. Written as DNA, the CDR3 is TGTGCCAGCAGCCAAGATCACAGGGGGATCTACGAGCAGTACTTC. Its translation: CASSQDHRGIYEQYF.

This chain uses TRBV2 with TRBJ1-1; D uncertain. The ends were cut back, 3 bases at V and 0 bases at J, with 8 bases in the middle. This CDR3 is built from 14 residues. Germline V CDR1 and CDR2: SNHLY, FYNNEI. The CDR3 here is CASSDPHLNTEAFF. CDR3 bases: TGTGCCAGCAGTGACCCCCATTTGAACACTGAAGCTTTCTTT.

This clone has a single count. The rearrangement uses TRBV5-1 and TRBJ2-1, with unresolved D. Germline-derived CDR1 and CDR2 are SGHRS and YFSETQ. This CDR3 contains 13 residues. The ends were cut back, 2 bases at V and 10 bases at J, with 13 bases in the middle. The CDR3 nucleotides are TGCGCCAGCAGCTTAGACGAGGCGAGGGAGCAGTTCTTC. Translation: CASSLDEAREQFF.

The chain has TRBV21-1 and TRBJ1-1; the table's D gene call, TRBD1, was not cross checked with the DNA. TRBV21-1 corresponds to a pseudogene. The CDR3 totals 17 residues. The CDR3, as DNA: TGTGCCAGCAGCTCTGGACAGAGGGCCGTCGGTAGCACTGAAGCTTTCTTT. Protein: CASSSGQRAVGSTEAFF.

The CDR3 loop reads CASSVGGLAAEGDTQYF. The CDR3 DNA is TGTGCCAGCAGCGTAGGGGGCCTAGCGGCCGAGGGAGATACGCAGTATTTT. This chain joins TRBV9 and TRBJ2-3, with 7 bases matching TRBD2. Germline trimming cut 0 bases from V and 5 bases from J; bases unmatched to any gene: 12. Germline V lookup: CDR1 SGDLS, CDR2 YYNGEE. The CDR3 is 17 amino acids.

The chain combines TRBV5-1 with TRBJ2-7; D is possibly TRBD2 (6 bases). The CDR3 contains 13 residues. V was pared by 5 bases and J by 7 bases, with 16 bases between. From germline, CDR1 is SGHRS and CDR2 YFSETQ. The CDR3 reads CASSDTIRGEQYF. The CDR3 nucleotides are TGCGCCAGCAGTGACACTATCCGGGGGGAGCAGTACTTC.